Given below is one T cell receptor (beta chain) in context. The sample comes from a study of PD-L1 blockade in urothelial cancer. Study-wide background: Atezolizumab was started by patients in 2014 at 1,200 mg intravenously every 3 weeks. As for prior chemotherapy regimens, patients had received 0 to 3.

Clones were sequenced by immunoSEQ multiplex PCR, and TCRdb holds only the in-frame ones, with some missing. The table records some 71,000 clones, about 88% of them present only once. Sample contribution per patient ranged from 1 to 8, covering pretreatment and on-treatment. The CDR3 is made up of 17 amino acids. The V end lost 3 bases, the J end lost 1 base, and 18 bases lay between the germline ends. Germline CDR1 and CDR2: KGHSH and LQKENI. The source material was PBMCs, sampled around atezolizumab (anti-PD-L1) treatment. The chain uses TRBV18 and TRBJ1-1; D perhaps matches TRBD1 (6 bases). The source is a man aged 55-75 years with urothelial cancer. CDR3 protein: CASSPFPGQRPNTEAFF. CDR3 nucleotide sequence: TGTGCCAGCTCACCCTTTCCGGGACAACGCCCGAACACTGAAGCTTTCTTT.